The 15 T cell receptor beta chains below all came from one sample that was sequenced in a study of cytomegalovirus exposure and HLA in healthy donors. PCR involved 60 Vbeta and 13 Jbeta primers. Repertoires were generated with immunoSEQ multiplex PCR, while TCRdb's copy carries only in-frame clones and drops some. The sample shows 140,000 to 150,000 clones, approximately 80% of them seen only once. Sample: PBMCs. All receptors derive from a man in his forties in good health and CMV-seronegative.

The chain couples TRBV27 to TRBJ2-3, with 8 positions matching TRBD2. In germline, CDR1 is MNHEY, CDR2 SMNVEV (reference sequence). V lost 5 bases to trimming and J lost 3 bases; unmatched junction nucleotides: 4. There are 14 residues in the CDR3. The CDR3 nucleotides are TGTGCCAGCAGTATAGCGGGATGGACAGATACGCAGTATTTT. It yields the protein CASSIAGWTDTQYF.

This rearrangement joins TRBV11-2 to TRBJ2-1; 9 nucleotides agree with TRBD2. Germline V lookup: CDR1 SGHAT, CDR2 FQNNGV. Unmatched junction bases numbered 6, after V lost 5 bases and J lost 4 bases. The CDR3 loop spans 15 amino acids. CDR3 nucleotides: TGTGCCAGCAGCCCCATGGCGGGGGGGTACAATGAGCAGTTCTTC. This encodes CASSPMAGGYNEQFF.

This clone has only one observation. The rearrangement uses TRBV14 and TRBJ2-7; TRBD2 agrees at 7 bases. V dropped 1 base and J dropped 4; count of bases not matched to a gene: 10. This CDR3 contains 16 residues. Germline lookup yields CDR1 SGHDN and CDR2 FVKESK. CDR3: CASSQGYASGLYEQYF. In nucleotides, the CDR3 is TGTGCCAGCAGCCAAGGGTACGCTAGCGGATTATACGAGCAGTACTTC.

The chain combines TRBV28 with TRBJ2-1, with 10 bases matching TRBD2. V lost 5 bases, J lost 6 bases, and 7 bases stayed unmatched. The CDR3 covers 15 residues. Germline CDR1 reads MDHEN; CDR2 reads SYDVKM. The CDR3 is CASSPQAGGPNEQFF. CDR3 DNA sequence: TGTGCCAGCAGTCCACAAGCGGGGGGGCCCAATGAGCAGTTCTTC.

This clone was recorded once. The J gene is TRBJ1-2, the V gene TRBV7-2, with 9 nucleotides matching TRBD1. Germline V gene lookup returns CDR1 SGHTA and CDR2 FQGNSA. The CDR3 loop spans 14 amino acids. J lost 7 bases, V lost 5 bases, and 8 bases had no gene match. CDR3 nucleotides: TGTGCCAGCAGCACCCGGACAGGGGAGGGTGGCTACACCTTC. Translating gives CASSTRTGEGGYTF.

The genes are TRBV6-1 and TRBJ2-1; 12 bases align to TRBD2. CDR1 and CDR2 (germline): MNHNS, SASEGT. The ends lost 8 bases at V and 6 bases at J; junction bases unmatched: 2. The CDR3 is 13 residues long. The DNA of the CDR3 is TGTGCCAGCGGACTAGCGGGAAGCAATGAGCAGTTCTTC. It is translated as CASGLAGSNEQFF.

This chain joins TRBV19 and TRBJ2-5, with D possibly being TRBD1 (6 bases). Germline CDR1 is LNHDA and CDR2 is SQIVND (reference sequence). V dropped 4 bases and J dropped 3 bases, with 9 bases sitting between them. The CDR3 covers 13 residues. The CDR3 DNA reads TGTGCCAGTAGTAAAAACAGGGAAGAGACCCAGTACTTC. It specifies CASSKNREETQYF.

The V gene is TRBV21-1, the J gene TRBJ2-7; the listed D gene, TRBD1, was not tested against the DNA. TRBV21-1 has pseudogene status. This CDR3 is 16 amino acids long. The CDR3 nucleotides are TGTGCCAGCAGCAAAGTGAGTCAGGGAACGGGCTACGAGCAGTACTTC. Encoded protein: CASSKVSQGTGYEQYF.

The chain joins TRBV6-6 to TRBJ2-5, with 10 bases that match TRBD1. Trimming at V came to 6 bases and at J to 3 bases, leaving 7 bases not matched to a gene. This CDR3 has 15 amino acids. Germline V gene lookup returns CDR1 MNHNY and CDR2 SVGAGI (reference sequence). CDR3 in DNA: TGTGCCAGCAGGAAGAGACAGGGGGCGGAAGAGACCCAGTACTTC. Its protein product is CASRKRQGAEETQYF.

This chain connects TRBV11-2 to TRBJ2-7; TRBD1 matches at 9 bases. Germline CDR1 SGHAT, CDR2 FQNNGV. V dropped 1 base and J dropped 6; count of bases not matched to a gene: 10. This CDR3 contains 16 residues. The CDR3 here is CASSLGTGGDASEQYF. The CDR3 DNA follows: TGTGCCAGCAGCTTAGGTACAGGGGGCGATGCTAGCGAGCAGTACTTC.

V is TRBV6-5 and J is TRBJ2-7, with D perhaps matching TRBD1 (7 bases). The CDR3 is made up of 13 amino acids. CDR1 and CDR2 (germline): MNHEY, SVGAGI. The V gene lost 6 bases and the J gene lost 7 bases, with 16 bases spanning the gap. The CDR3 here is CASRKGGAGEQYF. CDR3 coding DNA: TGTGCCAGCAGAAAAGGGGGCGCGGGAGAGCAGTACTTC.

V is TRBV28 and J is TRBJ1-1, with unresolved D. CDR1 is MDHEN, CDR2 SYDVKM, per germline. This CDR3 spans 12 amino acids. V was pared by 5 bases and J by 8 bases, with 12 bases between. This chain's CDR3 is CASSLYRAEAFF. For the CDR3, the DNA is TGTGCCAGCAGTCTCTACAGAGCCGAAGCTTTCTTT.

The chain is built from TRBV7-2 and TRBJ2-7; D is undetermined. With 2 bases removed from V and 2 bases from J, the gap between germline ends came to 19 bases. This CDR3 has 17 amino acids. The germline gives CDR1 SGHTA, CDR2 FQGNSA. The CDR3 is CASSLFVGENLPYEQYF. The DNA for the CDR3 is TGTGCCAGCAGCTTATTCGTCGGAGAAAACCTCCCCTACGAGCAGTACTTC.

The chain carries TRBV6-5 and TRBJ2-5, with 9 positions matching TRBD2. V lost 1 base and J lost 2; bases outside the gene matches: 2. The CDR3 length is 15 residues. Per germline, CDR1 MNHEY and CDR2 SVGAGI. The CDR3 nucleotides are TGTGCCAGCAGTTACTTCGCGGGGGGGCAAGAGACCCAGTACTTC. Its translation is CASSYFAGGQETQYF.

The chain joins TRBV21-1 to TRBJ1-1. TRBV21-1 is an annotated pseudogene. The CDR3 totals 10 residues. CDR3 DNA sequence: TGTGCCGGACTTAACACTGAAGCTTTCTTT. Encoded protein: CAGLNTEAFF.